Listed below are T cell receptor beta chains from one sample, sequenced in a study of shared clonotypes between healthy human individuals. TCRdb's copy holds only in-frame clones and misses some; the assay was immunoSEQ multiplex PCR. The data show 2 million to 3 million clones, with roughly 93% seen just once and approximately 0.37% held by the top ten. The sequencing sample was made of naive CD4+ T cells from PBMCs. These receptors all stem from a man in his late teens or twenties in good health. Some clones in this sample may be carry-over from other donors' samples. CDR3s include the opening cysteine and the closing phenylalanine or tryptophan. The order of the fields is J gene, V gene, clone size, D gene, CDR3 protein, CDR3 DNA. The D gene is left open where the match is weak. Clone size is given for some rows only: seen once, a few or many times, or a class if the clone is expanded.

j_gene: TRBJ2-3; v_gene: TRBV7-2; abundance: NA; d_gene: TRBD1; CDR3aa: CATVRDRHSTDTQYF; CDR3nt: TGTGCCACCGTCCGGGACAGGCACAGCACAGATACGCAGTATTTT
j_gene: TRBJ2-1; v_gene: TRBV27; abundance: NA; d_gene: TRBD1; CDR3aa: CASSLYPGQGNEQFF; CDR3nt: TGTGCCAGCAGTTTATACCCGGGACAGGGCAATGAGCAGTTCTTC
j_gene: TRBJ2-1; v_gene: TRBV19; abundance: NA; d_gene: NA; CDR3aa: CASSTRHTSGRPDNEQFF; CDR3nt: TGTGCCAGTAGTACCCGCCATACGAGTGGGCGTCCTGACAATGAGCAGTTCTTC
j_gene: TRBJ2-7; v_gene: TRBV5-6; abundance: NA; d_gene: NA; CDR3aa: CASSLRSYEQYF; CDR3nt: TGTGCCAGCAGCTTGAGGTCCTACGAGCAGTACTTC
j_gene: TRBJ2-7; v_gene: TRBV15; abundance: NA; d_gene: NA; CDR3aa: CATSRDGRAFYEQYF; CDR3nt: TGTGCCACCAGCAGAGATGGGCGGGCCTTCTACGAACAGTACTTC
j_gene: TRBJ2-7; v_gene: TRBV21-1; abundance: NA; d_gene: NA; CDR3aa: CASNPGTVRNEQYF; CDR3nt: TGTGCCAGCAACCCCGGGACAGTTAGGAACGAACAGTACTTC
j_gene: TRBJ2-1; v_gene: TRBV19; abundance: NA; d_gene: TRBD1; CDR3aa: CASSPGQTRNQQFF; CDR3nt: TGTGCCAGTAGTCCGGGACAGACACGCAATCAGCAGTTCTTC
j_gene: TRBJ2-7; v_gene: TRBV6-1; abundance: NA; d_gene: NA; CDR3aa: CASSPGRPNEQYF; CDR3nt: TGTGCCAGCAGCCCCGGGAGACCTAACGAGCAGTACTTC
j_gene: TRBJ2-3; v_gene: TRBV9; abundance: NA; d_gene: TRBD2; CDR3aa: CASSVSGGRAPADTQYF; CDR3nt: TGTGCCAGCAGCGTTTCTGGCGGGAGGGCCCCCGCAGATACGCAGTATTTT
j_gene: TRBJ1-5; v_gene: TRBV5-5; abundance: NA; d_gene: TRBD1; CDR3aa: CASSRDSYSNQPQHF; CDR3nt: TGTGCCAGCAGCAGGGACAGCTATAGCAATCAGCCCCAGCATTTT
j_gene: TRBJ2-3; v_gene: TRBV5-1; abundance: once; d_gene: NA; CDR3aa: CASSLADRSWGDTQYF; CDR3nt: TGCGCCAGCAGCTTGGCCGACAGGAGCTGGGGAGATACGCAGTATTTT
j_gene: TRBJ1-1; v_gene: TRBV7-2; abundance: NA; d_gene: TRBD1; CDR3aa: CASSLVQGALGTEAFF; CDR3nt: TGTGCCAGCAGCTTAGTACAGGGGGCCTTGGGCACTGAAGCTTTCTTT
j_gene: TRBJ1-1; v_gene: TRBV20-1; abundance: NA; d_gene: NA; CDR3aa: CSARDFGAFF; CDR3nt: TGCAGTGCTAGAGATTTCGGCGCTTTCTTT
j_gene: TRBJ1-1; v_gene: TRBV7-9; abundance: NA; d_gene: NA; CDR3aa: CASSFSPVGGEAFF; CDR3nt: TGTGCCAGCAGCTTTTCCCCGGTGGGGGGTGAAGCTTTCTTT
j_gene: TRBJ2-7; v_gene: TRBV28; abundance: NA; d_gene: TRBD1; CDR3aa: CASSNYRDRGRNEQYF; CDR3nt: TGTGCCAGCAGTAACTACCGGGACAGGGGCCGAAACGAGCAGTACTTC
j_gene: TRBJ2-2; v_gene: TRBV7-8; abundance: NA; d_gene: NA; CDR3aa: CASSLAYSGTGELFF; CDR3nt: TGTGCCAGCAGCTTAGCCTATTCGGGCACCGGGGAGCTGTTTTTT
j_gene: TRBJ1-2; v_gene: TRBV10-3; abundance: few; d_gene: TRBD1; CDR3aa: CAISESTGGGYTF; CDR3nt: TGTGCCATCAGTGAGTCTACAGGGGGTGGCTACACCTTC
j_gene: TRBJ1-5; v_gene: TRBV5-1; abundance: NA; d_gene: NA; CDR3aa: CASSLEGLGANQPQHF; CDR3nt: TGCGCCAGCAGCTTGGAAGGGTTGGGGGCCAATCAGCCCCAGCATTTT
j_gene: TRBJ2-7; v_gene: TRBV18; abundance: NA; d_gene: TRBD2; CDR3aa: CASSLRTSGESEQYF; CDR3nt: TGTGCCAGCTCCCTCCGGACTAGCGGAGAAAGCGAGCAGTACTTC
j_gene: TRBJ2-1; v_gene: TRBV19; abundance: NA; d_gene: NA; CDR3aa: CASSPPYEGNRFF; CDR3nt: TGTGCCAGTAGTCCCCCATACGAGGGTAATCGGTTCTTC
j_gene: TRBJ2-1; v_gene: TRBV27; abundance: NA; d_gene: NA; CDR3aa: CASSLGGPSDDEQFF; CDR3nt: TGTGCCAGCAGTCTGGGGGGACCGTCTGACGATGAGCAGTTCTTC
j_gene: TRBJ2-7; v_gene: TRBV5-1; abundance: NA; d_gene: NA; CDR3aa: CARWNVAYEQYF; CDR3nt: TGCGCCAGGTGGAACGTTGCCTACGAGCAGTACTTC
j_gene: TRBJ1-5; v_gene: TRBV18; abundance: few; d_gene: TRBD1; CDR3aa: CASSPDREQPQHF; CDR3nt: TGTGCCAGCTCACCTGACAGGGAGCAGCCCCAGCATTTT
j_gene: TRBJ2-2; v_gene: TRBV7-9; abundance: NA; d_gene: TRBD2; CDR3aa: CASTPWGSGAPANTGELFF; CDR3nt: TGTGCCAGCACCCCTTGGGGAAGCGGGGCCCCCGCGAACACCGGGGAGCTGTTTTTT
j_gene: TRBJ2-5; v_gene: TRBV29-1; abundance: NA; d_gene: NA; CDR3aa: CSVEKGSVETQYF; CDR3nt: TGCAGCGTTGAGAAGGGAAGCGTGGAGACCCAGTACTTC
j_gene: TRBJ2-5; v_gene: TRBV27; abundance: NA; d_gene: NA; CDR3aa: CASSYTGETQYF; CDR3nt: TGTGCCAGCAGTTACACCGGAGAGACCCAGTACTTC
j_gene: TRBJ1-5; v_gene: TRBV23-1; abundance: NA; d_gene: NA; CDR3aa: CASNLEHF; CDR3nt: TGCGCCAGCAATCTTGAGCATTTT
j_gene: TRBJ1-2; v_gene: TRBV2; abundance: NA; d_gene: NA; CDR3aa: CASSSSSFTYGYTF; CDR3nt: TGTGCCAGCAGCTCTAGCTCCTTCACCTATGGCTACACCTTC
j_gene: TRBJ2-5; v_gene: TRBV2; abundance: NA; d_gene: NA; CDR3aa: CASGLMVETQYF; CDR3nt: TGTGCCAGCGGACTCATGGTGGAGACCCAGTACTTC
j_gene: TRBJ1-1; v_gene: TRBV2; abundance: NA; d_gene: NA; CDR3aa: CASTPRALNTEAFF; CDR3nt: TGTGCCAGCACCCCGAGGGCCTTGAACACTGAAGCTTTCTTT
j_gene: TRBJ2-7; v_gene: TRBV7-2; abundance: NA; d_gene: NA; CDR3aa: CASSLVAANSATSYEQYF; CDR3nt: TGTGCCAGCAGCTTAGTTGCTGCGAATTCGGCCACCTCCTACGAGCAGTACTTC
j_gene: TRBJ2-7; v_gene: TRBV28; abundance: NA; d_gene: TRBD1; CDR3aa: CASRATGGPYEQYF; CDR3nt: TGTGCCAGCAGGGCTACAGGGGGCCCCTACGAGCAGTACTTC
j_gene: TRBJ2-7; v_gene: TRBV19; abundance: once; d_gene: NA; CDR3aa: CASTPGGETYEQYF; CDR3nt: TGTGCCAGTACCCCAGGTGGGGAAACCTACGAGCAGTACTTC
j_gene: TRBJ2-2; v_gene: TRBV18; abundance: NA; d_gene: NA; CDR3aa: CASYGPRGDTGELFF; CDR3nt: TGTGCCAGCTACGGGCCTCGAGGGGACACCGGGGAGCTGTTTTTT
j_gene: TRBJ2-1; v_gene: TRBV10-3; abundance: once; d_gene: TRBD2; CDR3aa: CAISELGLAGAAYNEQFF; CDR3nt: TGTGCCATCAGTGAGTTGGGACTAGCGGGAGCGGCCTACAATGAGCAGTTCTTC
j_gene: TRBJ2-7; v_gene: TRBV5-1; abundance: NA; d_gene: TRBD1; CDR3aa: CASSFTGTGAYEQYF; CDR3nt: TGCGCCAGCAGTTTTACCGGGACAGGGGCCTACGAGCAGTACTTC
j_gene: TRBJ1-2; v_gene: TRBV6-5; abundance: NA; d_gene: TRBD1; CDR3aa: CASSHQYGQGGGYTF; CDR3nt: TGTGCCAGCAGCCACCAGTACGGACAGGGAGGGGGCTACACCTTC